This TCR beta chain was observed in a study of T and B cells in COVID-19 patients. BIOMED2 TRB-A/B primer pools were used in multiplex TRB PCR. TCRdb processed the multiplex PCR reads anew with MiXCR; each CDR3 protein has one entry. The data hold approximately 9,000 distinct CDR3 sequences, with 31% observed a single time. Each TRB amplification used roughly 250-550 ng of genomic DNA from blood. This clonotype showed up just once. CDR1 SGHKS and CDR2 YYEKEE come from the germline V gene (reference sequence). CDR3 size: 15 residues. J gave up 2 bases and V 3 bases, and 7 bases lay outside the gene matches.

The chain combines TRBV5-5 with TRBJ1-1; 7 positions match TRBD1. What was sequenced was blood. The receptor comes from a human donor who had recovered from COVID-19. The CDR3 reads CASSWGTVLNTEAFF. CDR3 sequence (DNA): TGTGCCAGCAGCTGGGGGACAGTTCTTAACACTGAAGCTTTCTTT.